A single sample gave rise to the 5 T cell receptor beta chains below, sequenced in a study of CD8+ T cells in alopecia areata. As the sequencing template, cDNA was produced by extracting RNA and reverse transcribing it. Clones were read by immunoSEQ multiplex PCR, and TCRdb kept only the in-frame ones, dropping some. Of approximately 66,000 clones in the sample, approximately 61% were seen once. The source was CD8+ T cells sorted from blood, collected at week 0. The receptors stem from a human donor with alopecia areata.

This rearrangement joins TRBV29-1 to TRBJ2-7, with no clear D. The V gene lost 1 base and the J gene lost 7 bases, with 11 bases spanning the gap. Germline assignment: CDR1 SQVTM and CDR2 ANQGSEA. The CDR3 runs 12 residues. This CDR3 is CSVEAAIGEQYF. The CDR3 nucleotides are TGCAGCGTTGAAGCTGCGATCGGGGAGCAGTACTTC.

DNA of the CDR3: TGTGCCAGCAGCTTACAACGCCGTGGCACAGATACGCAGTATTTT. Protein product: CASSLQRRGTDTQYF. The chain uses TRBV7-8 and TRBJ2-3; no clear D. Trimming removed 2 bases from V and 1 base from J, with 10 bases in between. The germline CDR1 and CDR2 sequences are SGHVS and FQNEAQ. There are 15 residues in the CDR3.

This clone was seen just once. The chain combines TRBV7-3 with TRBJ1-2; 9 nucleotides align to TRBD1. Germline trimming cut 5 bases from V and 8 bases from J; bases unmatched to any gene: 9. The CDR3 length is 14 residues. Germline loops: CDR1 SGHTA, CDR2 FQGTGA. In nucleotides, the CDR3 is TGTGCCAGCAGCGCCGGGACAGGGTTCGACGGCTACACCTTC. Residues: CASSAGTGFDGYTF.

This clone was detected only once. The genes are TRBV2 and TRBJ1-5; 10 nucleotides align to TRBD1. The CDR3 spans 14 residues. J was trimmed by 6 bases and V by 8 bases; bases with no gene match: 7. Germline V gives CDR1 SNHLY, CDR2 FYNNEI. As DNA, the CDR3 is TGTGCCAGCTATTCCGGGACAGGGGTTCAGCCCCAGCATTTT. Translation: CASYSGTGVQPQHF.

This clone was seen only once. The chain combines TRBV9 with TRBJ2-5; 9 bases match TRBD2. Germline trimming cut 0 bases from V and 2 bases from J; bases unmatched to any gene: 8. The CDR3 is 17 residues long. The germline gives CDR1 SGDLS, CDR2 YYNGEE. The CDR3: CASSVGASGTSQETQYF. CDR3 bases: TGTGCCAGCAGCGTAGGGGCTAGCGGGACTTCACAAGAGACCCAGTACTTC. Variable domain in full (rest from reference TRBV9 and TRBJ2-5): DSGVTQTPKHLITATGQRVTLRCSPRSGDLSVYWYQQSLDQGLQFLIQYYNGEERAKGNILERFSAQQFPDLHSELNLSSLELGDSALYFCASSVGASGTSQETQYFGPGTRLLVL.